This T cell receptor (beta chain) comes out of a study of post-analysis software for immune sequencing data. Findings and caveats of the study: Comparison of patients with controls showed a handful of TRBV segments more frequent in patients, TRBV5-6, TRBV5-1 and TRBV20-1 among them.

Unique molecular identifiers had been added to the TCR beta cDNA libraries. The authors obtained 500,000 to 600,000 cDNA molecules from approximately 1 to 10 million T cells. One entry per CDR3 protein results from TCRdb running MiXCR on the PCR reads. The data show 650,000 to 850,000 distinct CDR3 sequences, around 53% seen once. CDR1 and CDR2 from the germline V gene are SGHAT and FQNNGV. There are 13 residues in the CDR3. V gave up 2 bases and J gave up 7 bases, with 11 bases separating them. Note on this clonotype: Its cognate antigen is unknown.

This TCR was sampled from a girl aged 5 to 17 with multiple sclerosis. Specimen: blood. The gene calls are TRBV11-2 and TRBJ1-2; D is ambiguous. The CDR3 nucleotides read TGTGCCAGCAGCTTACAAGGGCTAGGTGGCTACACCTTC. Translating gives CASSLQGLGGYTF.